The 15 T cell receptor beta chains below were found in one sample sequenced in a study of shared clonotypes between healthy human individuals. Assay used: immunoSEQ multiplex PCR; TCRdb lists only in-frame clones, some missing. The profile shows about a million clones, about three quarters of them singletons. Material: memory CD4+ T cells sorted from blood. Subset noted: CD45RA-negative fraction. These TCRs come from a man aged 18 to 30 in good health.

The genes are TRBV7-9 and TRBJ2-1, with D maybe TRBD1 (7 bases). CDR1 is SEHNR, CDR2 FQNEAQ, per germline (reference sequence). The CDR3 covers 15 residues. Trimming left V 5 bases short and J 0 bases short, with 11 bases between. The CDR3 region is CASSAGQSSYNEQFF. CDR3 coding DNA: TGTGCCAGCAGCGCGGGACAGAGCTCCTACAATGAGCAGTTCTTC.

The chain joins TRBV6-1 to TRBJ2-2; D is ambiguous. The CDR3 totals 15 residues. In germline, CDR1 is MNHNS, CDR2 SASEGT. V lost 4 bases to trimming and J lost 5 bases, with 14 bases between them. The CDR3 spells CASSAPRMGTGELFF. CDR3 DNA: TGTGCCAGCAGTGCCCCTCGAATGGGTACCGGGGAGCTGTTTTTT.

The J gene is TRBJ1-5, the V gene TRBV2, with D maybe TRBD1 (5 bases). V lost 4 bases, J lost 7 bases, and 14 bases lay in between. Germline values: CDR1 SNHLY, CDR2 FYNNEI. The CDR3 runs to 14 residues. CDR3 amino acids: CASSASGKGQPQHF. The CDR3 DNA sequence: TGTGCCAGCAGTGCCTCAGGGAAGGGCCAGCCCCAGCATTTT.

This clone was seen at least ten times. This chain connects TRBV5-8 to TRBJ1-2; D might be TRBD1 (6 bases). Trimming cost V 2 bases and J 4 bases, with 15 bases left between them. This CDR3 spans 15 amino acids. Per the germline V gene, CDR1 is SGHTS and CDR2 is YDEGEE. The CDR3 bases are TGTGCCAGCAGCTTTTTTACAGGACAGTCCTATGGCTACACCTTC. Translated, it gives CASSFFTGQSYGYTF.

There are many counts of this clone. CDR3 residues: CASSPTQGPRQYF. In DNA form, the CDR3 reads TGTGCCAGCAGCCCCACCCAGGGCCCCCGGCAGTACTTC. The chain joins TRBV6-1 to TRBJ2-7, with D perhaps matching TRBD1 (5 bases). Germline-derived CDR1 and CDR2 are MNHNS and SASEGT. Trimming cost V 6 bases and J 9 bases, with 18 bases left between them. CDR3 length equals 13 residues.

J is TRBJ2-5 and V is TRBV7-3; D may be TRBD2 (5 bases). The CDR3 is 15 residues long. The V gene's germline CDR1 is SGHTA and CDR2 FQGTGA. Trimming removed 1 base at V and 5 bases at J, with 14 bases between. CDR3 in amino acids: CASSLNPGESETQYF. CDR3 nucleotides: TGTGCCAGCAGCTTAAACCCCGGGGAAAGTGAGACCCAGTACTTC. The complete variable domain, with remaining parts taken from reference TRBV7-3 and TRBJ2-5, reads GAGVSQTPSNKVTEKGKYVELRCDPISGHTALYWYRQSLGQGPEFLIYFQGTGAADDSGLPNDRFFAVRPEGSVSTLKIQRTERGDSAVYLCASSLNPGESETQYFGPGTRLLVL.

This clone was counted many times. This chain uses TRBV10-1 with TRBJ1-1, with 12 bases that match TRBD1. Germline CDR1 is WNHNN and CDR2 is SYGVQD (reference sequence). Losses at the gene ends were 10 bases for V and 6 bases for J; bases not matched to a gene: 9. The CDR3 is 14 residues long. This CDR3 is CATPRDRGQAEAFF. The DNA of the CDR3 is TGCGCCACGCCCAGGGACAGGGGGCAAGCTGAAGCTTTCTTT.

This chain links TRBV11-2 with TRBJ2-7, with unresolved D. CDR3 length: 17 residues. CDR1 and CDR2 (germline): SGHAT, FQNNGV. Trimming shortened V by 3 bases and J by 2 bases, and 20 bases separated the two germline ends. CDR3 coding DNA: TGTGCCAGCAGCTTCTCGTGGGGTAGCACGTATGCCTACGAGCAGTACTTC. Protein product: CASSFSWGSTYAYEQYF.

In its sample, this clone was seen many times. This chain links TRBV6-5 with TRBJ2-7; TRBD2 matches at 7 bases. The length of the CDR3 is 14 residues. V lost 4 bases to trimming and J lost 4 bases; unmatched junction nucleotides: 7. Germline V gene lookup returns CDR1 MNHEY and CDR2 SVGAGI. For the CDR3, the DNA is TGTGCCAGCAGTTCCTGGGGGGGAGAGTACGAGCAGTACTTC. This codes for CASSSWGGEYEQYF.

This chain joins TRBV4-1 and TRBJ1-3; D might be TRBD1 (6 bases). This CDR3 has 16 amino acids. In germline, CDR1 is MGHRA, CDR2 YSYEKL. The germline V and J ends were trimmed by 4 bases and 2 bases, with 15 bases remaining between them. The CDR3 reads CASSPQGGLAGNTIYF. CDR3 nucleotides: TGCGCCAGCAGCCCACAGGGTGGACTGGCTGGAAACACCATATATTTT.

The chain is built from TRBV9 and TRBJ2-3, with 12 nucleotides matching TRBD2. This CDR3 is 15 amino acids long. The germline gives CDR1 SGDLS, CDR2 YYNGEE. The V gene end was trimmed by 5 bases and the J gene end by 4 bases; junction bases not matched to a gene: 5. The CDR3 here is CASSSSGRAADTQYF. The CDR3 coding sequence is TGTGCCAGCAGTTCTAGCGGGAGGGCCGCAGATACGCAGTATTTT.

This clone was seen only once. The rearrangement links TRBV4-1 to TRBJ1-3, with D unclear. Trimming stripped 3 bases from V and 8 bases from J, with 14 bases between. Germline CDR1 is MGHRA and CDR2 is YSYEKL. CDR3 length equals 14 residues. The CDR3 DNA reads TGCGCCAGCAGCCAGTGGTCCAGGAAGGACACCATATATTTT. Translated: CASSQWSRKDTIYF.

The chain couples TRBV18 to TRBJ2-3; 7 bases are a match to TRBD2. Losses at the gene ends were 3 bases for V and 4 bases for J; bases not matched to a gene: 10. The CDR3 length is 16 residues. CDR1 and CDR2 from the germline V gene are KGHSH and LQKENI. CDR3 loop: CASSPRGRGGADTQYF. CDR3 sequence (DNA): TGTGCCAGCTCACCCCGAGGGAGGGGTGGCGCAGATACGCAGTATTTT.

This clone was seen more than once but under ten times. V is TRBV7-8 and J is TRBJ2-7; TRBD1 might be the D (6 bases). The V end lost 3 bases, the J end lost 7 bases, and 7 bases lay between the germline ends. This CDR3 has 11 amino acids. CDR1 is SGHVS and CDR2 is FQNEAQ in the germline V gene. The CDR3 DNA is TGTGCCAGCAGCTTGGACAGAGAGCAGTACTTC. Its translation: CASSLDREQYF.

This clone was recorded a few times. The CDR3 protein is CASRGLAGSNEQFF. The CDR3, as DNA: TGTGCCAGTAGAGGCCTAGCGGGCTCCAATGAGCAGTTCTTC. The V and J genes are TRBV19 and TRBJ2-1; 8 positions agree with TRBD2. V trimming: 6 bases; J trimming: 6 bases; junction bases outside the gene matches: 7. The CDR3 consists of 14 residues. Germline CDR1 and CDR2: LNHDA and SQIVND (reference sequence).